Listed below are T cell receptor beta chains from one sample, sequenced in a study of cytomegalovirus exposure and HLA in healthy donors. The repertoire was sequenced with immunoSEQ multiplex PCR; TCRdb's copy has only in-frame clones and lacks some. Of tens of thousands of clones listed, 65% are singletons. Sequencing input: PBMCs. These receptors were taken from a woman in her 50s in good health and CMV-seropositive. Each CDR3 is given with its conserved first and last residue. A D gene is named only where the DNA matches it firmly. Clone size, where shown, is once, few, many, or a class for clones that have expanded.

TRBV27	TRBD2	TRBJ2-7	.	14	TGTGCCAGCAGTTTTGGGACTAGCGGGTACGAGCAGTACTTC	CASSFGTSGYEQYF
TRBV2	.	TRBJ2-5	.	11	TGTGCCAGTGGAGTTCAAGAGACCCAGTACTTC	CASGVQETQYF
TRBV20-1	.	TRBJ1-2	once	11	TGCAGTGCCGCGTCGTTCTATGGCTACACCTTC	CSAASFYGYTF
TRBV6-5	.	TRBJ1-2	.	14	TGTGCCAGCAGGACGGGGGAATCGGACTATGGCTACACCTTC	CASRTGESDYGYTF
TRBV4-3	TRBD1	TRBJ1-2	.	15	TGCGCCAGCAGCCAAGCGGCAGGGGGGAAGAATGGCTACACCTTC	CASSQAAGGKNGYTF
TRBV27	.	TRBJ2-1	.	14	TGTGCCAGCAGTTTAACAATCTCCTACAATGAGCAGTTCTTC	CASSLTISYNEQFF
TRBV14	.	TRBJ1-1	once	14	TGTGCCAGCAGCCCATGGGAGGAGAGGACTGAAGCTTTCTTT	CASSPWEERTEAFF
TRBV5-1	.	TRBJ1-1	.	14	TGCGCCAGCAGCACGGGACTGATGAACACTGAAGCTTTCTTT	CASSTGLMNTEAFF
TRBV7-8	TRBD1	TRBJ1-6	.	15	TGTGCCAGCAGCTCCCGGACAGGGGAGAATTCACCCCTCCACTTT	CASSSRTGENSPLHF
TRBV18	.	TRBJ2-7	.	14	TGTGCCAGCTCATTAGCCGGGACTCTATACGAGCAGTACTTC	CASSLAGTLYEQYF
TRBV28	.	TRBJ1-2	.	14	TGTGCCAGCAGTTTACCAGGGTCAATCTATGGCTACACCTTC	CASSLPGSIYGYTF
TRBV6-1	TRBD2	TRBJ2-7	.	17	TGTGCCAGCAGTGAAGCGCCTGAGACTAGCGGGGTATACGAGCAGTACTTC	CASSEAPETSGVYEQYF
TRBV4-3	.	TRBJ2-1	.	17	TGCGCCAGCAGCCCAAGACAGCCGGGGGGCGTTAGTAATGAGCAGTTCTTC	CASSPRQPGGVSNEQFF
TRBV5-1	TRBD1	TRBJ1-2	.	15	TGCGCCAGCAGCAAGGGACAGGGGGAGGTCGGTGGCTACACCTTC	CASSKGQGEVGGYTF
TRBV2	TRBD1	TRBJ1-5	.	15	TGTGCCAGCAGTCCGGGACAGGGGGCCTTTCAGCCCCAGCATTTT	CASSPGQGAFQPQHF
TRBV5-6	.	TRBJ1-2	.	13	TGTGCCAGCAGTCCTTCACGCGCCGTCGGTTTCACCTTC	CASSPSRAVGFTF
TRBV28	TRBD2	TRBJ2-3	.	15	TGTGCCAGCAGTTCAACTAGCGCCCACACAGATACGCAGTATTTT	CASSSTSAHTDTQYF
TRBV6-4	.	TRBJ1-6	.	12	TGTGCCAGCAGCCCTATCGCTTCACCCCTCCACTTT	CASSPIASPLHF
TRBV16	TRBD1	TRBJ2-7	.	14	TGTGCCAGCAGCCCCGGGGGACAGGGCATAGAGCAGTACTTC	CASSPGGQGIEQYF
TRBV10-3	TRBD1	TRBJ2-3	.	14	TGTGCCATCAGTGTCCCGGGACAGTCAGATACGCAGTATTTT	CAISVPGQSDTQYF
TRBV29-1	.	TRBJ2-3	.	13	TGCAGCGCAGTAGGGCAGGGGTTGGATACGCAGTATTTT	CSAVGQGLDTQYF
TRBV7-9	.	TRBJ2-5	few	14	TGTGCCAGCAGCTTACGTCGAAGCGGCGAGACCCAGTACTTC	CASSLRRSGETQYF
TRBV29-1	TRBD1	TRBJ2-7	.	13	TGCAGCGTTGAAACAGGGGAGTATTACGAGCAGTACTTC	CSVETGEYYEQYF
TRBV7-2	.	TRBJ1-5	.	15	TGTGCCAGCAGCTTACAGACGGGGGGCTTTCAGCCCCAGCATTTT	CASSLQTGGFQPQHF
TRBV15	TRBD1	TRBJ2-1	.	16	TGTGCCACCAGCAGAGAGGCGACAGGGGGTTTCAATGAGCAGTTCTTC	CATSREATGGFNEQFF
TRBV9	.	TRBJ1-2	.	15	TGTGCCAGCAGCGCCGAACAGTCAACTAACTATGGCTACACCTTC	CASSAEQSTNYGYTF
TRBV7-6	.	TRBJ2-2	.	16	TGTGCCAGCAGCTTACAAGGGGCACCGAACACCGGGGAGCTGTTTTTT	CASSLQGAPNTGELFF
TRBV5-6	.	TRBJ2-2	.	15	TGTGCCAGCAGCTGGGGTACAGGGTCCCGCGGGGAGCTGTTTTTT	CASSWGTGSRGELFF
TRBV7-9	TRBD1	TRBJ2-7	.	13	TGTGCCAGCAGCTTTTTACAGGGGGACGAGCAGTACTTC	CASSFLQGDEQYF